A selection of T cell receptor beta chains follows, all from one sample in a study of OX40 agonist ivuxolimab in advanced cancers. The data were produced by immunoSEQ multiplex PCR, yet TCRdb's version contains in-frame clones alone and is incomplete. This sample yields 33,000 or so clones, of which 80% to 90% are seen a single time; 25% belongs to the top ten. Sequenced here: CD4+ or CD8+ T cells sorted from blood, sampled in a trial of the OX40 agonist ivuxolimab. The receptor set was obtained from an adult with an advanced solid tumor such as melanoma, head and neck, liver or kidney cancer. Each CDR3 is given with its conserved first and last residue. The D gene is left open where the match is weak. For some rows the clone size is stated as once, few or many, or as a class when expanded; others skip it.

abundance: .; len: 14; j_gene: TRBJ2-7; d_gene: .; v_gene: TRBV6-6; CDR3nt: TGTGCCACCTTTGACGCAGGAGCTTCCTACGAGCAGTACTTC; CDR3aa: CATFDAGASYEQYF
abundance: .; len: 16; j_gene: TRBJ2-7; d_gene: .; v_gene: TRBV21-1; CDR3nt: TGTGCCAGCATACGGGGGGGAGACCCGTGCTCCTACGAGCAGTACTTC; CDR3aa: CASIRGGDPCSYEQYF
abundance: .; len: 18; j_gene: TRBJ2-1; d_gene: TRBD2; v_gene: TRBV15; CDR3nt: TGTGCCACCAGCAGAGGGCTAGCGGGAGTAGTCTCCTACAATGAGCAGTTCTTC; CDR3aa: CATSRGLAGVVSYNEQFF
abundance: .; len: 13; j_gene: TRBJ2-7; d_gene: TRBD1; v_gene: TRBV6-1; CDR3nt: TGTGCCAGCAGGTGGGGACAGGGCTCCGAGCAGTACTTC; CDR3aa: CASRWGQGSEQYF
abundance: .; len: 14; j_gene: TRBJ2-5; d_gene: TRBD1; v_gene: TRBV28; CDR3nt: TGTGCCAGCAGTTTAGGAGGACAGGGGAAGACCCAGTACTTC; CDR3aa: CASSLGGQGKTQYF
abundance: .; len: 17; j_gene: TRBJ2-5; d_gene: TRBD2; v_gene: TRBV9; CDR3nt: TGTGCCAGCAGCCCCCGGGGGACTAGCGGGCACCAAGAGACCCAGTACTTC; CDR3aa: CASSPRGTSGHQETQYF
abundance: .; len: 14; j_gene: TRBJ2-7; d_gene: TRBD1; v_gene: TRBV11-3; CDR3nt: TGTGCCAGCAGCCATACAGGGGGCCTGGGGGAGCAGTACTTC; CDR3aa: CASSHTGGLGEQYF
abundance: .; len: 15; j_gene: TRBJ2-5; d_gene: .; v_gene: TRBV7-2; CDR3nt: TGTGCCAGCAGCTTCAATACAGGGTATGGGGAGACCCAGTACTTC; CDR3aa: CASSFNTGYGETQYF
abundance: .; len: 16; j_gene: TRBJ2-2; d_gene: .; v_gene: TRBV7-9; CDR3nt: TGTGCCAGCAGCCGTTGGGGAGTTGGTGACACCGGGGAGCTGTTTTTT; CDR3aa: CASSRWGVGDTGELFF
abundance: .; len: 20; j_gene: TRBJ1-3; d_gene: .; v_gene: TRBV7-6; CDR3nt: TGTGCCAGCAGCCTAGATCGTCCGGGGGCGTCGCTGATCTCTGGAAACACCATATATTTT; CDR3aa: CASSLDRPGASLISGNTIYF
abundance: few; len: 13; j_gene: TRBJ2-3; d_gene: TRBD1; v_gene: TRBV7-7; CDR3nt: TGTGCTAGCAGCGGGACAGGGGAGAATACGCAGTATTTT; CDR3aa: CASSGTGENTQYF
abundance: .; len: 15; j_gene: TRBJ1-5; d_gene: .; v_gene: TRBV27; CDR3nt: TGTGCCAGCAGTTTACGGCAGGGTATCAATCAGCCCCAGCATTTT; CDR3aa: CASSLRQGINQPQHF
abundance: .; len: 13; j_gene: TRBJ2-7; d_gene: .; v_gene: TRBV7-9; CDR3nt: TGTGCCAGCGGGGGCGGGAGAGGGTACGAGCAGTACTTC; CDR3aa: CASGGGRGYEQYF
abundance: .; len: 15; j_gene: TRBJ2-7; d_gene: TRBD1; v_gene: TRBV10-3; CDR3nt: TGTGCCATCAGTGAAATGGGACAGGGGGCTTACGAGCAGTACTTC; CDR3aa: CAISEMGQGAYEQYF
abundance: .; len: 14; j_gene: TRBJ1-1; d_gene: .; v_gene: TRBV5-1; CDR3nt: TGCGCCAGCAGCTTGGGCGGGTTTGGCACTGAAGCTTTCTTT; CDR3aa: CASSLGGFGTEAFF
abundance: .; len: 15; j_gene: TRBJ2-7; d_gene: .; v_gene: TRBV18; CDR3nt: TGTGCCAGCTCACCGCACATGGACCCATCCTACGAGCAGTACTTC; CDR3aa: CASSPHMDPSYEQYF
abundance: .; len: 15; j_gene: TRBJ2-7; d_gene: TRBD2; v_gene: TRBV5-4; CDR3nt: TGTGCCAGCAGCCCCGGAAGCGGGGCTTCCTACGAGCAGTACTTC; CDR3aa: CASSPGSGASYEQYF
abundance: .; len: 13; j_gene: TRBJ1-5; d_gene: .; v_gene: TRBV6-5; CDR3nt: TGTGCCAGCAGTGACAGCTACTATCAGCCCCAGCATTTT; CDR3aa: CASSDSYYQPQHF
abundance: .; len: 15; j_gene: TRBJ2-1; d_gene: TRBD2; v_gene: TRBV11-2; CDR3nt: TGTGCCAGCAGCCCCGTCCCTAGCGGGACCGGTGAGCAGTTCTTC; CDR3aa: CASSPVPSGTGEQFF
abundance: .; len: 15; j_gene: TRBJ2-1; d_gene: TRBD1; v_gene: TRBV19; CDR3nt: TGTGCCAGTAGTATTGGGGACAGGGTTTACAATGAGCAGTTCTTC; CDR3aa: CASSIGDRVYNEQFF
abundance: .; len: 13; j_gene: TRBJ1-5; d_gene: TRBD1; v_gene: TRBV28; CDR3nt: TGTGCCAGCAGAGAGACAGGGAATCAGCCCCAGCATTTT; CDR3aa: CASRETGNQPQHF
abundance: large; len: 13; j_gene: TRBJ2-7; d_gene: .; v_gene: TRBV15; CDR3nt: TGTGCCACCAGCAGAGCGGGAGAATACGAGCAGTACTTC; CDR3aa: CATSRAGEYEQYF
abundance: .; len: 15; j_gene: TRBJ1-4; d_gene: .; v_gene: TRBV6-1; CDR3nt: TGTGCCAGCAGTGCCGGACAGTCAACTAATGAAAAACTGTTTTTT; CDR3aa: CASSAGQSTNEKLFF
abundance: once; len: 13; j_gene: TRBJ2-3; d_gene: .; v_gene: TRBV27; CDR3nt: TGTGCCAGCAGTAGTAAAACGCGGGATACGCAGTATTTT; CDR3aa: CASSSKTRDTQYF
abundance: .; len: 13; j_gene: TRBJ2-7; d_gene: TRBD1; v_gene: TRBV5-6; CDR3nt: TGTGCCAGCAGCGCGGACAGGGGATACGAGCAGTACTTC; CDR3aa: CASSADRGYEQYF
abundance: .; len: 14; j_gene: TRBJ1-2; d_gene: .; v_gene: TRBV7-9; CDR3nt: TGTGCCAGCAGCTTAGGTTCCGGGTCGCACGGCTACACCTTC; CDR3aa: CASSLGSGSHGYTF
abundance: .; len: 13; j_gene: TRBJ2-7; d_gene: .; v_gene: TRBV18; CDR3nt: TGTGCCAGCTCACCGGACAGCTCCTACGAGCAGTACTTC; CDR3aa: CASSPDSSYEQYF
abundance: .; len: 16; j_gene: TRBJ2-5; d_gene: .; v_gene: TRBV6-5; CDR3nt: TGTGCCAGCAGTTACAACCCGTCGGATGAGGAGGAGACCCAGTACTTC; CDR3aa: CASSYNPSDEEETQYF
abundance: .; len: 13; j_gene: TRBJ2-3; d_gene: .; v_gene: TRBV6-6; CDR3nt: TGTGCCAGCAGTTACGTCACAACAGATACGCAGTATTTT; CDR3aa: CASSYVTTDTQYF
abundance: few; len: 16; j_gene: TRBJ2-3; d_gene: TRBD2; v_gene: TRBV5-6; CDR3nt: TGTGCCAGCAGCTTGGCCGGACTAGCGGCCACAGATACGCAGTATTTT; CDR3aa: CASSLAGLAATDTQYF
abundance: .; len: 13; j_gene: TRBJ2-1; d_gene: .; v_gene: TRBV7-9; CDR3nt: TGTGCCAGCAGCTCAGTCCCCACCTCGGAGCAGTTCTTC; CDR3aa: CASSSVPTSEQFF
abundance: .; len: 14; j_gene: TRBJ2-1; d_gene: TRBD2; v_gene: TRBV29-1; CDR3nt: TGCAGCGTTGACTGGGGACTAGGGTACAATGAGCAGTTCTTC; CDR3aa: CSVDWGLGYNEQFF
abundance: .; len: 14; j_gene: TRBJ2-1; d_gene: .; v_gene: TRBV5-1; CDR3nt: TGCGCCAGCAGCTGGATGGACCCGTACAATGAGCAGTTCTTC; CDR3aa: CASSWMDPYNEQFF
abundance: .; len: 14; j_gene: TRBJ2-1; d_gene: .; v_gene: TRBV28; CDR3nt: TGTGCCAGCAGGCTACCGCACTCCTACAATGAGCAGTTCTTC; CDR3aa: CASRLPHSYNEQFF
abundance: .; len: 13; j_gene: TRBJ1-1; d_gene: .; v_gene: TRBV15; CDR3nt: TGTGCCACCAGCAGAGGGGGGAACACTGAAGCTTTCTTT; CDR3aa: CATSRGGNTEAFF
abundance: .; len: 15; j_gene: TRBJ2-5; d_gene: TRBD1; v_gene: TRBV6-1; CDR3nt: TGTGCCATCCGAGGGGGCGGCTGGTACCAAGAGACCCAGTACTTC; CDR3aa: CAIRGGGWYQETQYF
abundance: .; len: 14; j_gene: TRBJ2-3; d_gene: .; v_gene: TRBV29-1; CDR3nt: TGCAGCGTTGAAGGGGGGGTACGCACAGATACGCAGTATTTT; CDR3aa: CSVEGGVRTDTQYF
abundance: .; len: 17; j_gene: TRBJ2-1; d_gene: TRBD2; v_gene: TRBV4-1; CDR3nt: TGCGCCAGCAGCCAAGATACGGCTAGCGGGAAGTACAATGAGCAGTTCTTC; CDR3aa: CASSQDTASGKYNEQFF
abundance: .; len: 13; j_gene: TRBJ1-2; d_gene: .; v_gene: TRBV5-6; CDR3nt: TGTGCCAGCAGCTTGGGGAACCCCTATGGCTACACCTTC; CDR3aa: CASSLGNPYGYTF
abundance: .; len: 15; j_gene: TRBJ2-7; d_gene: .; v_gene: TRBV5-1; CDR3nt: TGCGCCAGCAGCTCTACCTCCGGGCGCAAATACGAGCAGTACTTC; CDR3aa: CASSSTSGRKYEQYF
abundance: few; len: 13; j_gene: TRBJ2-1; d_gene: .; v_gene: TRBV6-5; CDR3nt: TGTGCCAGCAGTTACCGATACTACAATGAGCAGTTCTTC; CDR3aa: CASSYRYYNEQFF
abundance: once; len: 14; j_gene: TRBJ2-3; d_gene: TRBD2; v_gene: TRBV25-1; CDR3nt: TGTGCCAGCAGGCCCCGGGGGGGCACAGATACGCAGTATTTT; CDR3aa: CASRPRGGTDTQYF
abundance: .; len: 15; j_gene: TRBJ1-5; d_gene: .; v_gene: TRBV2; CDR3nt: .; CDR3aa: CASSDGETHISPSIF
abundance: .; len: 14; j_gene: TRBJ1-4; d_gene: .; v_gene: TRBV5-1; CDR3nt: TGCGCCAGCAGCTTGGCCGTCAGGGATGAAAAACTGTTTTTT; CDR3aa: CASSLAVRDEKLFF
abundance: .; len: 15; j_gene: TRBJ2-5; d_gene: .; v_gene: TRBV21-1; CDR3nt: TGTGCCAACGGCAGACTAGCGGGAGTCCAAGAGACCCAGTACTTC; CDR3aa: CANGRLAGVQETQYF
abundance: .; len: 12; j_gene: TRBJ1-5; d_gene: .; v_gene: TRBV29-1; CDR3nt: TGCAGCGTTGGAGAGGGGAATCAGCCCCAGCATTTT; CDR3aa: CSVGEGNQPQHF
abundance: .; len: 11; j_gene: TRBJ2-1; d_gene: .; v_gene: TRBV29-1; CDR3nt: TGCAGCGTTGATCTTCAAGCGGAGCAGTTCTTC; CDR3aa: CSVDLQAEQFF
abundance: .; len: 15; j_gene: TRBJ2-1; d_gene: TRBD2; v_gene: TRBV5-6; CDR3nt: TGTGCCAGCAGCTTGGAGGCTAGCGGCTACAATGAGCAGTTCTTC; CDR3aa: CASSLEASGYNEQFF
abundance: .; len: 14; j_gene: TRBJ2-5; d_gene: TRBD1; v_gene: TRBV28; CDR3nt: TGTGCCAGCACCTCAACAGGGGGATTGGAGACCCAGTACTTC; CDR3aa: CASTSTGGLETQYF
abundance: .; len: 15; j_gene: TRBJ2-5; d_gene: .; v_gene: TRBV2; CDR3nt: TGTGCCAGCAGTGAAGCGCTTTTGGGGAGAGAGACCCAGTACTTC; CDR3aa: CASSEALLGRETQYF